The 2 T cell receptor beta chains given below trace back to one sample, sequenced in a study of T cells in Graves' hyperthyroidism and ophthalmopathy. Template material for amplifying TCR beta CDR3 regions consisted of RNA transcripts. With the HTBI primer set, the TCR CDR3 went through a first round of RT-PCR. MiXCR, run by TCRdb on the multiplex PCR reads, gives a single entry per CDR3 protein. This sample carries under 250,000 distinct CDR3 sequences, roughly 17% of them seen once, and the ten largest clones take around 50%. Input material: blood. These receptors were taken from a man in his fifties or sixties with Graves' hyperthyroidism.

V usage is TRBV5-1 and J usage is TRBJ1-2; TRBD1 might be the D (5 bases). Germline V CDR1 and CDR2: SGHRS, YFSETQ. This CDR3 has 13 residues. Between the trimmed V and J ends, which lost 0 bases and 8 bases, there was a span of 11 bases. The CDR3 here is CASSLDRTWGYTF. The CDR3 DNA is TGCGCCAGCAGCTTGGACAGGACATGGGGCTACACCTTC.

This clonotype occurred a few times. The V call is TRBV20-1, the J call TRBJ2-7; D unclear. The CDR3 is 11 residues long. Looked up from germline, CDR1 is DFQATT and CDR2 is SNEGSKA (reference sequence). Between the trimmed V and J ends, which lost 5 bases and 2 bases, there was a span of 7 bases. The CDR3 bases are TGCAGTGCTCCCGACACCTACGAGCAGTACTTC. Protein: CSAPDTYEQYF.